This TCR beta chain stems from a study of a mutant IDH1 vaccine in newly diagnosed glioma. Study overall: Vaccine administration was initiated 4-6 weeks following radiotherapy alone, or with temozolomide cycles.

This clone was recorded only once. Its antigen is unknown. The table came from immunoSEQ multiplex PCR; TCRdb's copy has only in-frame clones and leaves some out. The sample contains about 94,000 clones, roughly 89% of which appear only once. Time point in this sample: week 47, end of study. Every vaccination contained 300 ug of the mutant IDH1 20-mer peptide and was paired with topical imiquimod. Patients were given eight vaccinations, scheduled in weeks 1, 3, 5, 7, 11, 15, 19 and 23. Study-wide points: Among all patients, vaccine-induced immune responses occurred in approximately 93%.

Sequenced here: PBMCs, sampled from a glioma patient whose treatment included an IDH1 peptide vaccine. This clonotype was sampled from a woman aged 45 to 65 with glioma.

CDR3 bases: TGTGCCTGGGTTGATGAGTCGGTAACCGAGCAGTACTTC. Encoded protein: CAWVDESVTEQYF. This chain connects TRBV30 to TRBJ2-7; D gene unclear. In germline, CDR1 is GTSNPN, CDR2 SVGIG (reference sequence). V was clipped by 5 bases and J by 6 bases, with 17 bases between them. This CDR3 is built from 13 residues.